This T cell receptor beta chain was captured in a study of blood T cell repertoires in COVID-19. There are 13 residues in the CDR3. Germline CDR1 reads SGDLS; CDR2 reads YYNGEE. Trimming cost V 4 bases and J 4 bases; bases outside gene matches: 3. This clone showed up just a few times. Source study methods: Nucleated cell number was recorded as an estimate derived from reference gene primer amplification. Clones were read by immunoSEQ multiplex PCR, and TCRdb kept only the in-frame ones, dropping some. The V and J calls and clone size were taken over from that table, and D and trimming were inferred from the DNA. The table has 150,000 or so clones, roughly 84% seen once; the top ten hold about 5.6%.

The chain uses TRBV9 and TRBJ2-7; TRBD1 matches at 9 bases. The sequenced sample consisted of peripheral blood. The clonotype was recovered from a woman aged 50 to 60 with COVID-19, enrolled during active disease. This CDR3 reads CASSLGTGYEQYF. CDR3 nucleotide sequence: TGTGCCAGCAGCCTCGGGACAGGGTACGAGCAGTACTTC.